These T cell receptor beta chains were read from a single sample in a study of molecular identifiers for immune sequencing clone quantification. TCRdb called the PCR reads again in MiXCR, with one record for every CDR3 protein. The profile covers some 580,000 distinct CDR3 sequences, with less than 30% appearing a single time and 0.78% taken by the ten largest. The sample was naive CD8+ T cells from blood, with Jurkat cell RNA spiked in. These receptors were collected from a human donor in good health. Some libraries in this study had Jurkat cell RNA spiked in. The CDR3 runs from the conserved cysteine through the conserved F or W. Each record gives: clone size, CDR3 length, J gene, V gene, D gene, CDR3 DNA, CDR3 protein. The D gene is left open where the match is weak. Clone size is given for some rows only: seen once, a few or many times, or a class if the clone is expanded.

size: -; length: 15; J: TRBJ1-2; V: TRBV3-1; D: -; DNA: TGTGCCAGCAGCAAAGGCCAGGGTGTTAACTATGGCTACACCTTC; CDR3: CASSKGQGVNYGYTF
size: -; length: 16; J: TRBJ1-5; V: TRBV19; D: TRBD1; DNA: TGTGCCGGTCAACAGGGGCGGTCAGCAGCAGGACAGCCCCAGCATTTT; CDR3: CAGQQGRSAAGQPQHF
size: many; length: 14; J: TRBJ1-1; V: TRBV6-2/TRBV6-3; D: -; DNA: TGTGCCAGCAGCAGGGTCTCCATGAACACTGAAGCTTTCTTT; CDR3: CASSRVSMNTEAFF
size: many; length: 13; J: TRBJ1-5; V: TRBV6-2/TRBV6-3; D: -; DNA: TGTGCCAGCGGTGGGGGGAGCAATCAGCCCCAGCATTTT; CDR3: CASGGGSNQPQHF
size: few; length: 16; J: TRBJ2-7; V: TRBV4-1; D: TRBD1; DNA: TGCGCCAGCAGCCAACATACCGGGACAGGGGGCTACGAGCAGTACTTC; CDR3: CASSQHTGTGGYEQYF
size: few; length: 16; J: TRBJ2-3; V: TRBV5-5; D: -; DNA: TGTGCCAGCAGCTTGGAGGAGGGGGGGGTCACAGATACGCAGTATTTT; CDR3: CASSLEEGGVTDTQYF
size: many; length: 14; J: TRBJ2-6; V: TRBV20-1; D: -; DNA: TGCAGTGCTAGGCCCGGTTCTGGGGCCAACGTCCTGACTTTC; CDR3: CSARPGSGANVLTF
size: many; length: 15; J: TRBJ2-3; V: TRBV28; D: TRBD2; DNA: TGTGCCAGCAATCTCCTAGCGGGAGGCGCAGATACGCAGTATTTT; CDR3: CASNLLAGGADTQYF
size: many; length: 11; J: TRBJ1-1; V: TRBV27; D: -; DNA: TGTGCCAGCAGTTCTACAGGGGAAGCTTTCTTT; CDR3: CASSSTGEAFF
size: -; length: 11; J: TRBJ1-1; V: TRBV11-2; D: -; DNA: TGTGCCAGCAGGTCCCGCACTGAAGCTTTCTTT; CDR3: CASRSRTEAFF
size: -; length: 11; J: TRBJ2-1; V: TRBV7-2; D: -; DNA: TGTGCCAGCAGCTTAGCTGGTGGGCAGTTCTTC; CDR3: CASSLAGGQFF
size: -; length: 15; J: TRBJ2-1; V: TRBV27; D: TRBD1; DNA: TGTGCCAGCAGTCCGATTTTGACAGGGGGCCATGAGCAGTTCTTC; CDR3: CASSPILTGGHEQFF
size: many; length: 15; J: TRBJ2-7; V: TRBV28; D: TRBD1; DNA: TGTGCCAGCAGTTTGGACAGGGGGCTAGCGGGGGAGCAGTACTTC; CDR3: CASSLDRGLAGEQYF
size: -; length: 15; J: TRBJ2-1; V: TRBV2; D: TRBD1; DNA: TGTGCCAGCAGTGAAGCGCCGGGACAGAACAATGAGCAGTTCTTC; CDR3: CASSEAPGQNNEQFF
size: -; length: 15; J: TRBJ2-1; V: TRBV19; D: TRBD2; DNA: TGTGCCAGTAGTATAGCCAGCGGGAGGGCCAATGAGCAGTTCTTC; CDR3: CASSIASGRANEQFF
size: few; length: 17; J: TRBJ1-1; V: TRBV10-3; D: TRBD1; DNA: TGTGCCATCAGTGAGTCCCGGGACAGGGGAAGGAACACTGAAGCTTTCTTT; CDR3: CAISESRDRGRNTEAFF
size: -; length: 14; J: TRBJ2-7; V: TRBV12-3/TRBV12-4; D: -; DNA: TGTGCCAGCAGTTTAGTCCCGGGGGCCCACGAGCAGTACTTC; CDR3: CASSLVPGAHEQYF
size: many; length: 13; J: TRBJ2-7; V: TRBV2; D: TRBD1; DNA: TGTGCCAGCAGAGGACAGGGGTCCTACGAGCAGTACTTC; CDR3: CASRGQGSYEQYF
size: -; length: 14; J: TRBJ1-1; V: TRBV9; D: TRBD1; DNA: TGTGCCAGCAGCGGACGACAGGGCGGGAATGAAGCTTTCTTT; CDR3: CASSGRQGGNEAFF
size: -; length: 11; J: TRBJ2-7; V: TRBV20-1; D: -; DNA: TGCAGTGCTAACCGGGACATTGAGCAGTACTTC; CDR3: CSANRDIEQYF
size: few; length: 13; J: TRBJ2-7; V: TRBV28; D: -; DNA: TGTGCCAGCAGTTTCTTGGACAACTACGAGCAGTACTTC; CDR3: CASSFLDNYEQYF
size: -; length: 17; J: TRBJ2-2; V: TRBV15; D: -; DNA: TGTGACACCAGCAGAGATAATTTGGGGGGAGGCACCGGGGAGCTGTTTTTT; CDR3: CDTSRDNLGGGTGELFF
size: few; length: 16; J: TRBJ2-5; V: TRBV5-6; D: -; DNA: TGTGCCAGCAGCTGGGACCCAGGCGGTAATGTTGAGACCCAGTACTTC; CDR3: CASSWDPGGNVETQYF
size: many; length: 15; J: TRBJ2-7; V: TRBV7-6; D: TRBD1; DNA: TGTGCCAGCAGCTCCAACCGACAGGGCCACTACGAGCAGTACTTC; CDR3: CASSSNRQGHYEQYF
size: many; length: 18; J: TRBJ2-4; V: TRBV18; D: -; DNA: TGTGCCAGCTCACCACCGTGGCAGGCGGGACCTGCCAAAAACATTCAGTACTTC; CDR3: CASSPPWQAGPAKNIQYF
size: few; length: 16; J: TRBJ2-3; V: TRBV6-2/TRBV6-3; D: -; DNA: TGTGCCAGCAGTTACAGGAGGGCCCAAGCCACAGATACGCAGTATTTT; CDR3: CASSYRRAQATDTQYF
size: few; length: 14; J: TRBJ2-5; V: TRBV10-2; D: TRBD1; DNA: TGCGCCAGCAGGGGGACAGGCTACCAAGAGACCCAGTACTTC; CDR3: CASRGTGYQETQYF
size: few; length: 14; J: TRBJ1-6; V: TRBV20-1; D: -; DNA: TGCAGTGCTAGAGAGGGACGGATTAATTCACCCCTCCACTTT; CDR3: CSAREGRINSPLHF
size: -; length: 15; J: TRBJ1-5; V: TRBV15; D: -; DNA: TGTGCCACCAGCCATTTAGGGCAGGGGAATCAGCCCCAGCATTTT; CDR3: CATSHLGQGNQPQHF
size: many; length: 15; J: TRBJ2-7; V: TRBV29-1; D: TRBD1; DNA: TGCAGCGTTGAATCTCCGGACAGGGGTTTACTCGAGCAGTACTTC; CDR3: CSVESPDRGLLEQYF
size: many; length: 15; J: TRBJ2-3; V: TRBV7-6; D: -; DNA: TGTGCCAGCAGCTTGGGGGACGGGGTTTTGAATACGCAGTATTTT; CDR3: CASSLGDGVLNTQYF
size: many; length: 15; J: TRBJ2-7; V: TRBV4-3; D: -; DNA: TGCGCCAGCAGCCAAGCCGACTCAAGGTACTACGAGCAGTACTTC; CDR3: CASSQADSRYYEQYF
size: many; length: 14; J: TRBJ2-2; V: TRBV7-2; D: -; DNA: TGTGCCAGCAGCTTAGGGGATCTCACCGGGGAGCTGTTTTTT; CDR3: CASSLGDLTGELFF
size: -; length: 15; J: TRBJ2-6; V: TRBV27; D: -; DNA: TGTGCCAGCAGGCCTAGTATATCTGGGGCCAACGTCCTGACTTTC; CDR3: CASRPSISGANVLTF
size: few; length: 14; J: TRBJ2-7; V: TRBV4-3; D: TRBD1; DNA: TGCGCCAGCAGCCGCAACAGGGGGGACTCCGAGCAGTACTTC; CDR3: CASSRNRGDSEQYF
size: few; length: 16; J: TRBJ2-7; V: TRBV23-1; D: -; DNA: TGCGCCAGCAGTCCTCGGGGCCGTTTAGGGGGATACGAGCAGTACTTC; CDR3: CASSPRGRLGGYEQYF
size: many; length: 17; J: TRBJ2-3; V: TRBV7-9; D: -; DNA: TGTGCCAGCAGCCAATTAACCCCAGGGGGACTCACAGATACGCAGTATTTT; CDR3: CASSQLTPGGLTDTQYF